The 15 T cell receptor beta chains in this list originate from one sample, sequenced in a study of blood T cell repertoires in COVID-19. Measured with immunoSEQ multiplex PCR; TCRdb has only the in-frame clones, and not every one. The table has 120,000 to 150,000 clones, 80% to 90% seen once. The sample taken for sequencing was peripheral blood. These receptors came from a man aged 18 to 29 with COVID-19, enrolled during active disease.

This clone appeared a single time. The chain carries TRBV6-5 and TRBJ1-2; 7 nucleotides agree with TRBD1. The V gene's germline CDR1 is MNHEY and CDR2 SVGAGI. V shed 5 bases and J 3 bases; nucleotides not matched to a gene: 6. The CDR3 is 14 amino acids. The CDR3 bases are TGTGCCAGCAGTAGACAGGGACGTGACTATGGCTACACCTTC. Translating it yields CASSRQGRDYGYTF.

The DNA for the CDR3 is TGTGCCAGCACTGACGGACAGAGGGGAGCTTTCTTT. This translates into CASTDGQRGAFF. This chain joins TRBV6-6 and TRBJ1-1; weak D call: TRBD1 (6 bases). The CDR3 extends over 12 amino acids. The germline CDR1 and CDR2 sequences are MNHNY and SVGAGI (reference sequence). V was shortened by 7 bases and J by 10 bases, with 16 bases between the two germline ends.

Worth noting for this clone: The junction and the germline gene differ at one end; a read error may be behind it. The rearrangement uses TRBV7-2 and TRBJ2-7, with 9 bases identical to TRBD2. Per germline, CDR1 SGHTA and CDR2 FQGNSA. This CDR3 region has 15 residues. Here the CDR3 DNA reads TGTGCCAGCAGCCCCCTGGGGACTAGCTCCTCCGAGCAGTACTTC. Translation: CASSPLGTSSSEQYF.

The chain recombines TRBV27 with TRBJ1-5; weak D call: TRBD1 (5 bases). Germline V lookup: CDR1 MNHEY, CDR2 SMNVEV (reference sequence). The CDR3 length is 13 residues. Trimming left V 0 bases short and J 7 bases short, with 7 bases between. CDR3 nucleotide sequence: TGTGCCAGCAGTTTATCCAGGACACAGCCCCAGCATTTT. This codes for CASSLSRTQPQHF.

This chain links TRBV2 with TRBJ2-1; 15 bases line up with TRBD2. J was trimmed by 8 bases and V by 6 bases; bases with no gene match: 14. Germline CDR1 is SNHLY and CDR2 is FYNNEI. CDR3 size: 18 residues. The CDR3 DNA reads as TGTGCCAGCAGCGGACTAGCGGGAGGGCCCGGTATCCATCATGAGCAGTTCTTC. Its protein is CASSGLAGGPGIHHEQFF. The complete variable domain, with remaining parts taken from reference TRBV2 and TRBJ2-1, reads EPEVTQTPSHQVTQMGQEVILRCVPISNHLYFYWYRQILGQKVEFLVSFYNNEISEKSEIFDDQFSVERPDGSNFTLKIRSTKLEDSAMYFCASSGLAGGPGIHHEQFFGPGTRLTVL.

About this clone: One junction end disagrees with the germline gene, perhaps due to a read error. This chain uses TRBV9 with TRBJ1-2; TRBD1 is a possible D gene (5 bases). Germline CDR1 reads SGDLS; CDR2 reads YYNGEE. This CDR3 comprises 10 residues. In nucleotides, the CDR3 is TGTGCCAGCAGCCCGGGGACTACCGCCTTC. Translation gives CASSPGTTAF. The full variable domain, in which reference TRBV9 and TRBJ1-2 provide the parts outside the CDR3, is DSGVTQTPKHLITATGQRVTLRCSPRSGDLSVYWYQQSLDQGLQFLIQYYNGEERAKGNILERFSAQQFPDLHSELNLSSLELGDSALYFCASSPGTTAFGSGTRLTVV.

The DNA of the CDR3 is TGTGCCAGCAGCTTAGTTCAGTCCAATGAGCAGTTCTTC. Its translation is CASSLVQSNEQFF. The chain uses TRBV7-2 and TRBJ2-1, with D uncertain. The germline V and J ends were trimmed by 1 base and 6 bases, with 7 bases remaining between them. CDR3 length equals 13 residues. The V gene's germline CDR1 is SGHTA and CDR2 FQGNSA.

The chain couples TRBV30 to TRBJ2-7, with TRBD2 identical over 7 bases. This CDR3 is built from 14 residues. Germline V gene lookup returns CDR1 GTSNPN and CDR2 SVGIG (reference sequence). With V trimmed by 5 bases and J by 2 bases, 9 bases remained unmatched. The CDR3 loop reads CAWRGGTETYEQYF. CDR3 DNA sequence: TGTGCCTGGCGGGGAGGGACCGAGACCTACGAGCAGTACTTC.

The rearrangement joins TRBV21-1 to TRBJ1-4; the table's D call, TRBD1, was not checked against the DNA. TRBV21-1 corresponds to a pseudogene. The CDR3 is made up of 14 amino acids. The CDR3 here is CASSPRQKNEKLLF. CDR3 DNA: TGTGCCAGCAGCCCTCGACAGAAGAATGAAAAACTGCTTTTT.

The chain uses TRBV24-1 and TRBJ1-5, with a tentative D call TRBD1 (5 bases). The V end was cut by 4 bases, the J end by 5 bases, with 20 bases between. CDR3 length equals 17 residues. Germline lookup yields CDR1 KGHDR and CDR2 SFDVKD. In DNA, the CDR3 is TGTGCCACCAGTGACCCGGGGGAGGCAGGTGGGGATCAGCCCCAGCATTTT. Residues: CATSDPGEAGGDQPQHF.

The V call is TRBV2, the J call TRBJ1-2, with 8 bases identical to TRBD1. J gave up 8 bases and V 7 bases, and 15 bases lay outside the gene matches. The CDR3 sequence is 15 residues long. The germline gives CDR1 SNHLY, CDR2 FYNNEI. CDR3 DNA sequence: TGTGCCAGCAAAAGATTAAGACAGGGGAGCGGAGGCTACACCTTC. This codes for CASKRLRQGSGGYTF.

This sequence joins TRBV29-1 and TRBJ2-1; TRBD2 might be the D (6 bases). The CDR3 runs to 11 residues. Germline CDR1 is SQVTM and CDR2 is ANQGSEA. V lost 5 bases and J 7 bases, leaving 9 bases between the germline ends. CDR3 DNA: TGCAGCGTTCCTCGGGGGAATGAGCAGTTCTTC. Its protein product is CSVPRGNEQFF.

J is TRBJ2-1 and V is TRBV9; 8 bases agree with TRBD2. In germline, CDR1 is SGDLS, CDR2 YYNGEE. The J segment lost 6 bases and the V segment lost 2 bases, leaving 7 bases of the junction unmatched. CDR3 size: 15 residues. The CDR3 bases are TGTGCCAGCAGCGTTTCGGGAGGGCCTTCCAATGAGCAGTTCTTC. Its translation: CASSVSGGPSNEQFF. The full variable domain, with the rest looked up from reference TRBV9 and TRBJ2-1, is DSGVTQTPKHLITATGQRVTLRCSPRSGDLSVYWYQQSLDQGLQFLIQYYNGEERAKGNILERFSAQQFPDLHSELNLSSLELGDSALYFCASSVSGGPSNEQFFGPGTRLTVL.

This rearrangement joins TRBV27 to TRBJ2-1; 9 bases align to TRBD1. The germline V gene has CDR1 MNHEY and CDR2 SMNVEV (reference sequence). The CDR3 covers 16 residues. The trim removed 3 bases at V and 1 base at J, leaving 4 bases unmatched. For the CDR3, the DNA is TGTGCCAGCAGTTTTTCCGGGACAGGGTCCTACAATGAGCAGTTCTTC. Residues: CASSFSGTGSYNEQFF.

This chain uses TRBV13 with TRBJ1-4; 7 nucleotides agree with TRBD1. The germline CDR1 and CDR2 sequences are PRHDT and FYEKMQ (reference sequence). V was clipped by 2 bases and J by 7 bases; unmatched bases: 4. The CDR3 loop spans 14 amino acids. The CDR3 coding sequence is TGTGCCAGCAGCTTAAAGACAGGGCGTGAAAAACTGTTTTTT. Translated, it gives CASSLKTGREKLFF.